The entry below describes one T cell receptor (beta chain). Antigen specificity is unknown. Specified time point: sample taken at primary tumor resection. From tumor, nontumor lung or frozen PBMC, whole RNA was taken unsorted for sequencing. Samples came from roughly 70 TRACERx patients with untreated early-stage lung cancer. Individual TCR cDNA molecules each bore their own unique molecular identifier. TCRdb used MiXCR to reprocess the 5' RACE reads, holding one entry per CDR3 protein. The data show some 11,000 distinct CDR3 sequences, around 22% seen once. This record comes from a study of spatial heterogeneity in lung cancer. The CDR3 extends over 10 amino acids. Trimming shortened V by 6 bases and J by 7 bases, and 7 bases separated the two germline ends. Germline V gene lookup returns CDR1 SQVTM and CDR2 ANQGSEA. Study-level points and caveats: The appearance of ubiquitous expanded tumor TCRs in blood was greater at resection than follow-up.

This clonotype originated in a female donor with early-stage non-small cell lung cancer. The chain links TRBV29-1 to TRBJ2-1; no clear D. The starting material was PBMCs, obtained at surgery. DNA for the CDR3: TGCAGCGTCCGAGGAAATGAGCAGTTCTTC. Amino acid sequence: CSVRGNEQFF.